The T cell receptor (beta chain) described here comes from a study of PD-1 blockade in classical Hodgkin lymphoma. Study-level results: Exclusion applied to patients who initiated nivolumab less than 1 year following ASCT.

Only in-frame clones appear in the TCRdb table, and some are missing; sequencing was by immunoSEQ multiplex PCR. Of 60,000 to 75,000 clones listed, about 88% were seen once; the top ten hold 9.7%. Each of the patients experienced relapse following autologous stem cell transplantation, and their brentuximab vedotin exposure differed. Per germline, CDR1 SGDLS and CDR2 YYNGEE. V gave up 2 bases and J gave up 0 bases, with 14 bases separating them. The CDR3 extends over 16 amino acids. Worth noting for this clone: What it recognizes is unknown.

The input for sequencing was peripheral blood mononuclear cells (PBMCs), taken at baseline. V is TRBV9 and J is TRBJ1-1, with D possibly matching TRBD1 (5 bases). The receptor was isolated from a human donor with classical Hodgkin lymphoma. CDR3 loop: CASSVDSRYMNTEAFF. CDR3 in DNA: TGTGCCAGCAGCGTCGACAGCCGTTACATGAACACTGAAGCTTTCTTT.